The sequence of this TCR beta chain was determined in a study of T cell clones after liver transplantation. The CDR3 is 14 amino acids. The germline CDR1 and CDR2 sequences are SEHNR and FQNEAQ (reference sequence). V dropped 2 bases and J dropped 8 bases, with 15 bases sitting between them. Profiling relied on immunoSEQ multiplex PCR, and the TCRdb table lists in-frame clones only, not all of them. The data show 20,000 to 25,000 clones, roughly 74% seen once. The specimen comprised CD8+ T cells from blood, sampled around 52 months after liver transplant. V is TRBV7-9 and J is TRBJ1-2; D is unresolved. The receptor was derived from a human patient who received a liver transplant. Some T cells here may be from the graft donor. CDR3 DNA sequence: TGTGCCAGCAGCTTACCGTTGGGAACGGACGGCTACACCTTC. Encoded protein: CASSLPLGTDGYTF.